The next 30 T cell receptor beta chains were all read from a single sample in a study of cytomegalovirus exposure and HLA in healthy donors (dated by TCRdb to 2016 to 2017). Library preparation was by the immunoSEQ multiplex PCR assay. For the multiplex PCR, a mixture combining 60 forward primers for TCR Vbeta segments and 13 reverse primers for TCR Jbeta segments was used. In its TCRdb copy, this immuneACCESS table keeps in-frame sequences only and misses some clones. Where compared with another copy, unresolved V genes explain less than half of these, and the others have no known cause. The table kept for this sample lists 100,000 to 150,000 clones. Of the sample, 1.5% to 2% falls within the top ten clones. The sequenced sample was PBMCs. The origin of the receptors is a man aged 18 to 29 in good health and CMV-seronegative.

This chain uses TRBV18 with TRBJ2-1, with 7 positions matching TRBD2. Germline values: CDR1 KGHSH, CDR2 LQKENI. The CDR3 covers 15 residues. Trimming at V came to 5 bases and at J to 8 bases, leaving 12 bases not matched to a gene. The CDR3 reads CASSALSGNLYEQFF. DNA of the CDR3: TGTGCCAGCTCAGCCCTCAGCGGGAATTTGTATGAGCAGTTCTTC. The entire variable domain, with the rest obtained from reference TRBV18 and TRBJ2-1, is as follows: NAGVMQNPRHLVRRRGQEARLRCSPMKGHSHVYWYRQLPEEGLKFMVYLQKENIIDESGMPKERFSAEFPKEGPSILRIQQVVRGDSAAYFCASSALSGNLYEQFFGPGTRLTVL.

The rearrangement uses TRBV2 and TRBJ2-2; 7 positions match TRBD2. The CDR3 is 17 amino acids. Germline trimming cut 0 bases from V and 1 base from J; bases unmatched to any gene: 5. Germline lookup yields CDR1 SNHLY and CDR2 FYNNEI. The CDR3 here is CASSEAWRELNTGELFF. The CDR3 DNA follows: TGTGCCAGCAGTGAAGCGTGGCGGGAGTTGAACACCGGGGAGCTGTTTTTT.

In nucleotides, the CDR3 is TGCGCCAGCAGCCAAGAGGTACTAGCGGTATACAATGAGCAGTTCTTC. Translation: CASSQEVLAVYNEQFF. This chain uses TRBV4-3 with TRBJ2-1; TRBD2 aligns across 8 bases. The CDR3 has 16 residues. Germline V CDR1 and CDR2: LGHNA, YSLEER. Trimming cost V 0 bases and J 4 bases; bases outside gene matches: 5.

The chain's CDR3 is CASTGGFNEQYF. CDR3 in DNA: TGTGCCTCAACAGGGGGTTTCAACGAGCAGTACTTC. The V call is TRBV7-9, the J call TRBJ2-7; the match to TRBD1 covers 8 bases. The CDR3 is 12 amino acids. Germline-derived CDR1 and CDR2 are SEHNR and FQNEAQ (reference sequence). V lost 11 bases and J lost 5; bases outside the gene matches: 8.

The CDR3 reads CASSFGEEQYF. Written as DNA, the CDR3 is TGTGCCAGCAGCTTTGGAGAAGAGCAGTACTTC. The V gene is TRBV7-3, the J gene TRBJ2-7; no reliable D call. V lost 3 bases and J 7 bases, leaving 7 bases between the germline ends. This CDR3 region has 11 residues. Germline CDR1 is SGHTA and CDR2 is FQGTGA.

Notes on this clone: This CDR3 is also generated by other DNA sequences in the sample. This rearrangement joins TRBV7-9 to TRBJ1-1; D ambiguous. CDR1 and CDR2 (germline): SEHNR, FQNEAQ (reference sequence). Trimming took off 5 bases at V and 8 bases at J, with 9 bases between the two ends. CDR3 size: 11 residues. CDR3 sequence reads: CASSPGAEAFF. The DNA for the CDR3 is TGTGCCAGCAGCCCGGGAGCGGAAGCTTTCTTT.

The genes are TRBV11-2 and TRBJ2-7, with TRBD2 identical over 7 bases. The CDR3 covers 15 residues. With 5 bases clipped from V and 4 bases from J, the junction kept 11 bases outside the gene matches. Germline lookup yields CDR1 SGHAT and CDR2 FQNNGV. In nucleotides, the CDR3 is TGTGCCAGCAGCCGTCTAGCGGCAATAGCGTACGAGCAGTACTTC. Translating gives CASSRLAAIAYEQYF. The full variable domain, with the rest looked up from reference TRBV11-2 and TRBJ2-7, is EAGVAQSPRYKIIEKRQSVAFWCNPISGHATLYWYQQILGQGPKLLIQFQNNGVVDDSQLPKDRFSAERLKGVDSTLKIQPAKLEDSAVYLCASSRLAAIAYEQYFGPGTRLTVT.

V and J are TRBV19 and TRBJ2-7, with 10 bases aligning to TRBD1. Germline V gene lookup returns CDR1 LNHDA and CDR2 SQIVND (reference sequence). Losses at the gene ends were 6 bases for V and 2 bases for J; bases not matched to a gene: 4. CDR3 size: 14 residues. The CDR3 loop is CASRRGQGAYEQYF. CDR3 in DNA: TGTGCCAGTAGACGAGGACAGGGGGCCTACGAGCAGTACTTC.

The rearrangement links TRBV6-5 to TRBJ2-2; 7 bases align to TRBD2. Germline V CDR1 and CDR2: MNHEY, SVGAGI. The CDR3 runs to 13 residues. The V segment lost 6 bases and the J segment 6 bases; nucleotides outside the gene matches: 4. The CDR3 is CASSATSAGELFF. As DNA, the CDR3 is TGTGCCAGCAGCGCCACTAGCGCCGGGGAGCTGTTTTTT.

This rearrangement joins TRBV7-7 to TRBJ2-5; 14 nucleotides align to TRBD2. Germline lookup yields CDR1 SSHAT and CDR2 FNYEAQ (reference sequence). CDR3 length: 17 residues. The J segment lost 2 bases and the V segment lost 5 bases, leaving 7 bases of the junction unmatched. CDR3 region: CASSPRLAGGTQETQYF. DNA for the CDR3: TGTGCCAGCAGCCCGCGACTAGCGGGGGGGACACAAGAGACCCAGTACTTC.

J is TRBJ1-2 and V is TRBV27; possible D gene TRBD1, 5 bases. CDR3 size: 14 residues. Germline V gives CDR1 MNHEY, CDR2 SMNVEV (reference sequence). Deletions cut 3 bases from V and 7 bases from J, with 15 bases between. The CDR3 reads CASSFGETDSGYTF. The CDR3 DNA reads as TGTGCCAGCAGTTTTGGTGAGACAGACAGTGGCTACACCTTC.

The chain joins TRBV28 to TRBJ2-7; no clear D. The CDR3 sequence is 18 residues long. V shed 5 bases and J shed 0 bases, with 23 bases lying between them. Germline V CDR1 and CDR2: MDHEN, SYDVKM. The CDR3, as DNA: TGTGCCAGCAGTCTTACGGTGGGCGCCAAAACTTTCTCCTACGAGCAGTACTTC. Translated: CASSLTVGAKTFSYEQYF.

The chain links TRBV4-3 to TRBJ2-1; possibly TRBD2 for D (5 bases). CDR1 is LGHNA and CDR2 is YSLEER in the germline V gene. The CDR3 runs 13 residues. V lost 0 bases and J lost 12, with 12 bases in between. CDR3 bases: TGCGCCAGCAGCCAAGATATCGGAGGCAGGCAGTTCTTC. This encodes CASSQDIGGRQFF.

J is TRBJ1-1 and V is TRBV6-5; D is uncertain. CDR3 length: 13 residues. The germline CDR1 and CDR2 sequences are MNHEY and SVGAGI. Trimming shortened V by 6 bases and J by 4 bases, and 12 bases separated the two germline ends. CDR3 region: CASSQARSTEAFF. The CDR3 DNA follows: TGTGCCAGCAGCCAAGCGCGCAGCACTGAAGCTTTCTTT.

The chain carries TRBV7-9 and TRBJ2-1; weak D call: TRBD2 (6 bases). Germline assignment: CDR1 SEHNR and CDR2 FQNEAQ (reference sequence). The CDR3 totals 15 residues. V was cut by 1 base and J by 7 bases, with 14 bases left in between. DNA for the CDR3: TGTGCCAGCAGCTTAGAGGGCGGGGTGGGGAATGAGCAGTTCTTC. This sequence encodes CASSLEGGVGNEQFF. Together with reference TRBV7-9 and TRBJ2-1, the CDR3 gives the full variable domain: DTGVSQNPRHKITKRGQNVTFRCDPISEHNRLYWYRQTLGQGPEFLTYFQNEAQLEKSRLLSDRFSAERPKGSFSTLEIQRTEQGDSAMYLCASSLEGGVGNEQFFGPGTRLTVL.

The genes are TRBV9 and TRBJ2-7; a weak D match, TRBD1 (7 bases). The CDR3 extends over 15 amino acids. Trimming shortened V by 3 bases and J by 0 bases, and 13 bases separated the two germline ends. Germline values: CDR1 SGDLS, CDR2 YYNGEE. The CDR3 nucleotides read TGTGCCAGCAGCGATTCAGGGGGGAACTCCTACGAGCAGTACTTC. This codes for CASSDSGGNSYEQYF.

The rearrangement joins TRBV27 to TRBJ2-5; 9 positions match TRBD1. The CDR3 has 15 residues. Germline V gene data show CDR1 as MNHEY and CDR2 as SMNVEV (reference sequence). V gave up 5 bases and J gave up 4 bases; unmatched junction bases: 8. The CDR3 region is CASSTTTGGRETQYF. CDR3 nucleotides: TGTGCCAGCAGTACTACCACAGGGGGCCGAGAGACCCAGTACTTC.

The rearrangement links TRBV7-3 to TRBJ1-5, with a possible D match to TRBD1 (5 bases). The CDR3 is made up of 13 amino acids. Trimming pared 1 base from V and 6 bases from J, leaving 7 bases between. CDR1 and CDR2 (germline): SGHTA, FQGTGA. The CDR3 region has the DNA TGTGCCAGCAGCTTAATCGGGGGTCAGCCCCAGCATTTT. Translating it yields CASSLIGGQPQHF.

The chain links TRBV19 to TRBJ2-7; TRBD2 aligns across 7 bases. From germline, CDR1 is LNHDA and CDR2 SQIVND (reference sequence). V trimming: 5 bases; J trimming: 6 bases; junction bases outside the gene matches: 10. This CDR3 is 14 amino acids long. DNA for the CDR3: TGTGCCAGTAGTGAGCAGGGAGGGGCTCGCGAGCAGTACTTC. Amino acids: CASSEQGGAREQYF.

The V call is TRBV6-1, the J call TRBJ1-1; D ambiguous. Trimming removed 6 bases at V and 0 bases at J, with 11 bases between. CDR3 length: 14 residues. CDR1 and CDR2 from the germline V gene are MNHNS and SASEGT. The CDR3 DNA follows: TGTGCCAGCAGGAGCGAGTTAATGAACACTGAAGCTTTCTTT. Amino acids: CASRSELMNTEAFF.

The V call is TRBV5-1, the J call TRBJ2-3, with D possibly being TRBD1 (6 bases). Trimming cost V 0 bases and J 4 bases, with 9 bases left between them. The germline V gene has CDR1 SGHRS and CDR2 YFSETQ. This CDR3 contains 14 residues. CDR3 sequence: CASSLDRASDTQYF. CDR3 nucleotide sequence: TGCGCCAGCAGCTTGGACAGGGCGTCAGATACGCAGTATTTT.

The rearrangement joins TRBV5-1 to TRBJ2-7; D is possibly TRBD2 (6 bases). V was cut by 4 bases and J by 3 bases, with 17 bases left in between. Germline CDR1 is SGHRS and CDR2 is YFSETQ. The CDR3 is made up of 15 amino acids. The CDR3 nucleotides read TGCGCCAGCAGCGCCGGGACGGGGGACCTCTACGAGCAGTACTTC. It translates to CASSAGTGDLYEQYF.

The rearrangement links TRBV29-1 to TRBJ2-3, with a weak D call TRBD2 (5 bases). In germline, CDR1 is SQVTM, CDR2 ANQGSEA. The CDR3 has 11 residues. Trimming took 6 bases from V and 6 from J, leaving 10 bases between them. The CDR3 is CSVRPGDTQYF. CDR3 nucleotides: TGCAGCGTCCGACCGGGGGATACGCAGTATTTT.

The chain links TRBV6-5 to TRBJ1-6; unclear D gene. The germline V gene has CDR1 MNHEY and CDR2 SVGAGI. This CDR3 spans 16 amino acids. Trimming pared 0 bases from V and 7 bases from J, leaving 13 bases between. This chain's CDR3 is CASSYSGRPGNSPLHF. Written as DNA, the CDR3 is TGTGCCAGCAGTTACTCGGGTCGCCCCGGGAATTCACCCCTCCACTTT.

In DNA, the CDR3 is TGTGCCAGCAGTCCCACGGCGGTTATTGGCATCTACGAGCAGTACTTC. Amino acid sequence: CASSPTAVIGIYEQYF. The V and J genes are TRBV28 and TRBJ2-7, with no clear D. The CDR3 runs 16 residues. Germline V gene sequence: CDR1 MDHEN, CDR2 SYDVKM. With 5 bases removed from V and 3 bases from J, the gap between germline ends came to 20 bases.

V is TRBV19 and J is TRBJ1-1; a possible D gene is TRBD1 (5 bases). Germline lookup yields CDR1 LNHDA and CDR2 SQIVND (reference sequence). The CDR3 runs to 13 residues. Trimming removed 6 bases at V and 4 bases at J, with 12 bases between. CDR3 sequence (DNA): TGTGCCAGTAGGCAGGGTAGGGGCACTGAAGCTTTCTTT. Translated, it gives CASRQGRGTEAFF.

The chain links TRBV7-2 to TRBJ1-4; 9 bases are shared with TRBD1. CDR1 and CDR2 from the germline V gene are SGHTA and FQGNSA. J was trimmed by 8 bases and V by 5 bases; bases with no gene match: 6. The CDR3 spans 14 residues. For the CDR3, the DNA is TGTGCCAGCAGCCCGGACAGGGGAGGGGAAAAACTGTTTTTT. Translating gives CASSPDRGGEKLFF.

The chain couples TRBV11-2 to TRBJ1-4; weak D call: TRBD1 (6 bases). CDR1 and CDR2 (germline): SGHAT, FQNNGV. Trimming took 5 bases from V and 5 from J, leaving 15 bases between them. The CDR3 is 15 amino acids. The CDR3 region has the DNA TGTGCCAGCAGCGCCTTACCCGGGACAAATGAAAAACTGTTTTTT. It codes for CASSALPGTNEKLFF.

The CDR3 reads CASSVDWDRVQNEQYF. CDR3 coding DNA: TGTGCCAGCAGCGTAGACTGGGACAGGGTTCAGAACGAGCAGTACTTC. The chain links TRBV9 to TRBJ2-7, with 9 positions matching TRBD1. The V gene end was trimmed by 0 bases and the J gene end by 5 bases; junction bases not matched to a gene: 9. The CDR3 runs 16 residues. CDR1 and CDR2 from the germline V gene are SGDLS and YYNGEE.

The chain employs TRBV27 and TRBJ2-7; 7 positions agree with TRBD1. Germline V gene data show CDR1 as MNHEY and CDR2 as SMNVEV (reference sequence). Trimming removed 4 bases from V and 2 bases from J; junction bases left unmatched: 2. CDR3 length equals 13 residues. CDR3 protein: CASSSGGAYEQYF. In nucleotides, the CDR3 is TGTGCCAGCAGTTCAGGGGGAGCCTACGAGCAGTACTTC.